This entry lists 28 T cell receptor beta chains sequenced from one sample in a study of blood T cell repertoires in COVID-19. Some clones are missing from TCRdb's copy, which holds only in-frame ones; the method was immunoSEQ multiplex PCR. The table has some 120,000 clones, roughly 90% seen once. Sequenced material: peripheral blood. The receptors shown here come from a man aged 45-65 years with acute or convalescent COVID-19.

This clone was counted only a few times. The rearrangement links TRBV18 to TRBJ2-7; D is uncertain. This CDR3 has 13 residues. Trimming left V 4 bases short and J 1 base short, with 8 bases between. Germline V gene data show CDR1 as KGHSH and CDR2 as LQKENI. The CDR3 DNA follows: TGTGCCAGCTCACGCGGTGATTCCTACGAGCAGTACTTC. This sequence encodes CASSRGDSYEQYF.

This rearrangement joins TRBV5-1 to TRBJ2-1; D perhaps matches TRBD2 (5 bases). Germline CDR1 reads SGHRS; CDR2 reads YFSETQ. This CDR3 contains 17 residues. Trimming removed 0 bases from V and 4 bases from J, with 17 bases in between. CDR3 protein: CASSLDRGPSTYNEQFF. The CDR3 DNA reads as TGCGCCAGCAGCTTGGACCGAGGGCCTAGTACGTACAATGAGCAGTTCTTC.

This clone turned up a few times. V usage is TRBV12-3 or TRBV12-4 and J usage is TRBJ1-1; D might be TRBD1 (6 bases). The CDR3 runs 12 residues. V lost 11 bases to trimming and J lost 4 bases, with 14 bases between them. The CDR3 here is CASGRGSTEAFF. In DNA, the CDR3 is TGTGCCTCGGGCAGGGGAAGCACTGAAGCTTTCTTT.

Here the CDR3 reads CASSQEVPGTSDRFEQFF. The CDR3 coding sequence is TGCGCCAGCAGCCAAGAGGTGCCCGGGACTAGCGATCGATTTGAGCAGTTCTTC. The V call is TRBV4-1, the J call TRBJ2-1, with 10 bases aligning to TRBD2. The CDR3 sequence is 18 residues long. J was trimmed by 9 bases and V by 0 bases; bases with no gene match: 14. Germline CDR1 reads MGHRA; CDR2 reads YSYEKL.

Of note for this clone: This same CDR3 is encoded by further DNA sequences in the sample. This chain links TRBV18 with TRBJ1-1; 9 nucleotides align to TRBD1. This CDR3 is 13 amino acids long. Germline CDR1 is KGHSH and CDR2 is LQKENI. J was trimmed by 2 bases and V by 6 bases; bases with no gene match: 1. CDR3 in amino acids: CASSGQGNTEAFF. Written as DNA, the CDR3 is TGTGCCAGCTCGGGACAGGGAAACACTGAAGCTTTCTTT.

The chain employs TRBV11-2 and TRBJ1-1; D uncertain. V was cut by 3 bases and J by 0 bases, with 11 bases left in between. The CDR3 covers 15 residues. CDR1 SGHAT and CDR2 FQNNGV come from the germline V gene. The CDR3 bases are TGTGCCAGCAGCTTTCCCCAGGTCATGAACACTGAAGCTTTCTTT. It codes for CASSFPQVMNTEAFF.

The V and J genes are TRBV7-8 and TRBJ2-1; 12 nucleotides match TRBD2. Per germline, CDR1 SGHVS and CDR2 FQNEAQ. V shed 0 bases and J 15 bases; nucleotides not matched to a gene: 15. The CDR3 totals 17 residues. CDR3 residues: CASSLAQLAGGGGTGFF. The CDR3 DNA follows: TGTGCCAGCAGCTTAGCGCAGCTAGCGGGAGGGGGGGGAACAGGGTTCTTC.

The chain uses TRBV6-4 and TRBJ1-2; possible D gene TRBD1, 5 bases. CDR3 length equals 15 residues. Germline V gene lookup returns CDR1 MRHNA and CDR2 SNTAGT. V was trimmed by 6 bases and J by 2 bases, leaving 16 bases between them. The CDR3 loop reads CASRGVRARNYGYTF. The CDR3, as DNA: TGTGCCAGCAGAGGGGTCAGGGCGAGGAACTATGGCTACACCTTC.

This chain links TRBV19 with TRBJ2-2; D gene uncertain. Germline V gene data show CDR1 as LNHDA and CDR2 as SQIVND (reference sequence). Trimming left V 3 bases short and J 6 bases short, with 11 bases between. This CDR3 contains 14 residues. CDR3 sequence reads: CASSIVGGPGELFF. The CDR3 DNA follows: TGTGCCAGTAGTATCGTTGGCGGCCCCGGGGAGCTGTTTTTT. The variable domain in full, completed from reference TRBV19 and TRBJ2-2, reads DGGITQSPKYLFRKEGQNVTLSCEQNLNHDAMYWYRQDPGQGLRLIYYSQIVNDFQKGDIAEGYSVSREKKESFPLTVTSAQKNPTAFYLCASSIVGGPGELFFGEGSRLTVL.

The chain employs TRBV3-1 (or the pseudogene TRBV3-2) and TRBJ2-1, with TRBD2 identical over 8 bases. CDR3 length: 17 residues. The germline V gene has CDR1 LGHDT and CDR2 YNNKEL (reference sequence). Trimming took 0 bases from V and 5 from J; bases not matched to a gene: 9. The CDR3 loop is CASSQDRRSGRNNEQFF. The CDR3 DNA is TGTGCCAGCAGCCAAGATCGCAGGAGCGGGAGAAACAATGAGCAGTTCTTC.

The chain is built from TRBV6-5 and TRBJ2-2; D gene ambiguous. The germline V gene encodes CDR1 MNHEY and CDR2 SVGAGI. Between the trimmed V and J ends, which lost 2 bases and 0 bases, there was a span of 7 bases. The CDR3 runs 15 residues. The CDR3 coding sequence is TGTGCCAGCAGTTACACGGTAACGAACACCGGGGAGCTGTTTTTT. Amino acids: CASSYTVTNTGELFF.

The V gene is TRBV6-2 or TRBV6-3, the J gene TRBJ2-1; 7 positions agree with TRBD2. Per germline, CDR1 MNHEY and CDR2 SVGEGT. V lost 2 bases and J lost 0; bases outside the gene matches: 10. The length of the CDR3 is 18 residues. The CDR3 DNA sequence: TGTGCCAGCAGTTACCATTGGGCTAGCGGAAGCTCCTACAATGAGCAGTTCTTC. Its translation is CASSYHWASGSSYNEQFF.

The chain is built from TRBV7-2 and TRBJ2-1, with TRBD2 matching 15 bases. The trim removed 5 bases at V and 7 bases at J, leaving 3 bases unmatched. This CDR3 is built from 15 residues. CDR1 and CDR2 from the germline V gene are SGHTA and FQGNSA. The CDR3, as DNA: TGTGCCAGCAGCCGGGGACTAGCGGGAGGAAATGAGCAGTTCTTC. It translates to CASSRGLAGGNEQFF.

The chain has TRBV7-8 and TRBJ2-7; 8 bases match TRBD1. This CDR3 comprises 17 residues. Germline V gives CDR1 SGHVS, CDR2 FQNEAQ. The V segment lost 1 base and the J segment 7 bases; nucleotides outside the gene matches: 15. CDR3 DNA: TGTGCCAGCAGCTTAGTGTCAGGGGGCGGCAGTAGTCGGGAGCAGTACTTC. It yields the protein CASSLVSGGGSSREQYF.

This clone was recorded only once. The chain couples TRBV2 to TRBJ2-2, with TRBD2 matching 8 bases. Germline CDR1 and CDR2: SNHLY and FYNNEI. V trimming: 6 bases; J trimming: 6 bases; junction bases outside the gene matches: 9. This CDR3 has 15 amino acids. CDR3 residues: CASSDGLARAGELFF. The CDR3 nucleotides read TGTGCCAGCAGCGATGGACTAGCTAGGGCCGGGGAGCTGTTTTTT. The full variable domain, its missing parts supplied by reference TRBV2 and TRBJ2-2, is EPEVTQTPSHQVTQMGQEVILRCVPISNHLYFYWYRQILGQKVEFLVSFYNNEISEKSEIFDDQFSVERPDGSNFTLKIRSTKLEDSAMYFCASSDGLARAGELFFGEGSRLTVL.

The gene calls are TRBV7-9 and TRBJ1-6; possible D gene TRBD1, 5 bases. The CDR3 covers 17 residues. Germline loops: CDR1 SEHNR, CDR2 FQNEAQ (reference sequence). V was shortened by 2 bases and J by 6 bases, with 17 bases between the two germline ends. The DNA of the CDR3 is TGTGCCAGCAGCTTAAAGGCATCAGGGCGTAGTAATTCACCCCTCCACTTT. Its protein product is CASSLKASGRSNSPLHF.

This rearrangement joins TRBV10-1 to TRBJ1-5, with 8 bases that match TRBD1. The CDR3 is made up of 16 amino acids. Germline V CDR1 and CDR2: WNHNN, SYGVQD (reference sequence). V lost 4 bases and J lost 1; bases outside the gene matches: 6. This CDR3 is CASSGQGRKSNQPQHF. Written as DNA, the CDR3 is TGCGCCAGCAGTGGACAGGGGAGGAAAAGCAATCAGCCCCAGCATTTT.

This clone was seen just once. The chain is built from TRBV10-3 and TRBJ1-1, with D tentatively TRBD1 (6 bases). The V gene's germline CDR1 is ENHRY and CDR2 SYGVKD. The V end lost 2 bases, the J end lost 4 bases, and 14 bases lay between the germline ends. The CDR3 is made up of 15 amino acids. CDR3 in amino acids: CAISEPAQGITEAFF. Written as DNA, the CDR3 is TGTGCCATCAGTGAGCCTGCCCAGGGGATCACTGAAGCTTTCTTT.

CDR3: CASSAVAGSTDTQYF. In nucleotides, the CDR3 is TGTGCCAGCAGCGCCGTCGCGGGTAGCACAGATACGCAGTATTTT. This chain connects TRBV6-4 to TRBJ2-3; possibly TRBD2 for D (5 bases). V was shortened by 6 bases and J by 0 bases, with 13 bases between the two germline ends. The CDR3 is 15 residues long. Germline V lookup: CDR1 MRHNA, CDR2 SNTAGT.

This rearrangement joins TRBV27 to TRBJ1-4; 8 bases are a match to TRBD1. The V segment lost 6 bases and the J segment 8 bases; nucleotides outside the gene matches: 11. Germline CDR1 MNHEY, CDR2 SMNVEV (reference sequence). CDR3 size: 15 residues. The CDR3 loop is CASSTLGQGKEKLFF. For the CDR3, the DNA is TGTGCCAGCAGCACCCTAGGACAGGGAAAAGAAAAACTGTTTTTT. Based on the CDR3 plus reference TRBV27 and TRBJ1-4, the full variable domain is EAQVTQNPRYLITVTGKKLTVTCSQNMNHEYMSWYRQDPGLGLRQIYYSMNVEVTDKGDVPEGYKVSRKEKRNFPLILESPSPNQTSLYFCASSTLGQGKEKLFFGSGTQLSVL.

The chain joins TRBV19 to TRBJ1-1; a possible D gene is TRBD1 (5 bases). The ends were cut back, 1 base at V and 0 bases at J, with 12 bases in the middle. Germline CDR1 reads LNHDA; CDR2 reads SQIVND (reference sequence). The CDR3 is made up of 16 amino acids. The CDR3: CASSIGWGRLNTEAFF. DNA of the CDR3: TGTGCCAGTAGTATAGGATGGGGCCGCCTGAACACTGAAGCTTTCTTT.

The rearrangement links TRBV30 to TRBJ2-5, with 7 bases fitting TRBD2. Germline V gene data show CDR1 as GTSNPN and CDR2 as SVGIG (reference sequence). CDR3 length equals 14 residues. The V and J ends lost 7 bases and 5 bases, in that order; junction bases with no gene match: 13. The CDR3 protein is CAFGGFLERETQYF. The CDR3 DNA reads as TGTGCCTTCGGGGGGTTCTTGGAGCGGGAGACCCAGTACTTC. Looking up the rest from reference TRBV30 and TRBJ2-5 gives the full variable domain: SQTIHQWPATLVQPVGSPLSLECTVEGTSNPNLYWYRQAAGRGLQLLFYSVGIGQISSEVPQNLSASRPQDRQFILSSKKLLLSDSGFYLCAFGGFLERETQYFGPGTRLLVL.

This clone was seen just once. The chain is built from TRBV5-1 and TRBJ1-1; 7 bases align to TRBD1. V dropped 4 bases and J dropped 0; count of bases not matched to a gene: 9. CDR3 length: 16 amino acids. Germline V gene sequence: CDR1 SGHRS, CDR2 YFSETQ. The CDR3 loop reads CASSPLTGYLNTEAFF. CDR3 nucleotide sequence: TGCGCCAGCAGCCCGTTGACAGGGTACTTGAACACTGAAGCTTTCTTT.

The sample holds one count of this clone. This chain links TRBV23-1 with TRBJ1-1; 7 bases map to TRBD1. TRBV23-1 is annotated as an ORF whose role is uncertain. With 0 bases clipped from V and 4 bases from J, the junction kept 8 bases outside the gene matches. The CDR3 consists of 16 residues. CDR3 nucleotide sequence: TGCGCCAGCAGTCAATCAAACAGGGGACCAGGCACTGAAGCTTTCTTT. Encoded protein: CASSQSNRGPGTEAFF.

This clone was counted a single time. The chain carries TRBV19 and TRBJ2-5; no reliable D call. Germline V CDR1 and CDR2: LNHDA, SQIVND (reference sequence). The CDR3 has 12 residues. Trimming took 10 bases from V and 7 from J, leaving 16 bases between them. CDR3 sequence reads: CATQGQAGTQYF. The CDR3 DNA sequence: TGTGCCACCCAAGGCCAGGCTGGGACCCAGTACTTC.

J is TRBJ2-1 and V is TRBV5-1, with TRBD1 matching 10 bases. Unmatched junction bases numbered 4, after V lost 4 bases and J lost 6 bases. This CDR3 region has 14 residues. Germline assignment: CDR1 SGHRS and CDR2 YFSETQ. The CDR3 bases are TGCGCCAGCAGCCCGAGGACAGGGGGCAATGAGCAGTTCTTC. Its translation is CASSPRTGGNEQFF.

This clone turned up a few times. V usage is TRBV6-2 or TRBV6-3 and J usage is TRBJ2-7; the D gene is possibly TRBD2 (6 bases). Trimming shortened V by 2 bases and J by 2 bases, and 10 bases separated the two germline ends. Germline values: CDR1 MNHEY, CDR2 SVGEGT. There are 14 residues in the CDR3. The CDR3 region has the DNA TGTGCCAGCAGTTACCATAGCGGAGCCTACGAGCAGTACTTC. Protein sequence: CASSYHSGAYEQYF.

The chain uses TRBV6-5 and TRBJ2-3, with 7 bases fitting TRBD2. Germline trimming cut 6 bases from V and 0 bases from J; bases unmatched to any gene: 6. The CDR3 loop spans 15 amino acids. CDR1 is MNHEY, CDR2 SVGAGI, per germline. This CDR3 reads CASSRGGASTDTQYF. The DNA for the CDR3 is TGTGCCAGCAGCCGGGGAGGGGCGAGCACAGATACGCAGTATTTT.